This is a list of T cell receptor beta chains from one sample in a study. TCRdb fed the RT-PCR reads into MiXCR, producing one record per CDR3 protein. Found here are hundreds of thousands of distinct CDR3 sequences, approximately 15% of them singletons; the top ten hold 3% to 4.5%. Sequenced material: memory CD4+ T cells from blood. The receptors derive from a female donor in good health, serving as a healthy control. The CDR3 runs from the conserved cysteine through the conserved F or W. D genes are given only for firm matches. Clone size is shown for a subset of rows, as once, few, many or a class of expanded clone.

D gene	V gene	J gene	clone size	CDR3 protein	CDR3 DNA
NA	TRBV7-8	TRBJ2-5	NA	CASSLVFRGVIQETQYF	TGTGCCAGCAGCTTAGTTTTTCGGGGAGTAATACAAGAGACCCAGTACTTC
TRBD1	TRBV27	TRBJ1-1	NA	CASRWGVTGGTEAFF	TGTGCCAGCAGGTGGGGGGTTACAGGGGGCACTGAAGCTTTCTTT
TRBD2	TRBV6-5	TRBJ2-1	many	CASKGSGAYNEQFF	TGTGCCAGCAAGGGTAGCGGGGCGTACAATGAGCAGTTCTTC
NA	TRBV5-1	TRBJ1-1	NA	CASSFGSTWNTEAFF	TGCGCCAGCAGCTTCGGCAGTACTTGGAACACTGAAGCTTTCTTT
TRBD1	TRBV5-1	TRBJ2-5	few	CASSIIGTAQETQYF	TGCGCCAGCAGCATAATCGGGACAGCTCAAGAGACCCAGTACTTC
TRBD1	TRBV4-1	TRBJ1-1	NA	CASRSGLDRDWTEAFF	TGCGCCAGCAGATCCGGACTCGACAGGGATTGGACTGAAGCTTTCTTT
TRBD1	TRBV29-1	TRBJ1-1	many	CSVGQGRSTEAFF	TGCAGCGTAGGACAGGGGAGGAGCACTGAAGCTTTCTTT
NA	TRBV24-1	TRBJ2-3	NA	CATSDEKSSTDTQYF	TGTGCCACCAGTGATGAGAAGTCTAGCACAGATACGCAGTATTTT
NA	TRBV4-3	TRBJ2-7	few	CASSQDGADPYEQYF	TGCGCCAGCAGCCAAGATGGCGCGGACCCCTACGAGCAGTACTTC
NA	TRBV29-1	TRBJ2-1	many	CSVEEGSWYEQFF	TGCAGCGTTGAAGAGGGGAGTTGGTATGAGCAGTTCTTC
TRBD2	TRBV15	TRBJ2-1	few	CATGAPQRGSSYNEQFF	TGTGCCACTGGGGCCCCCCAGCGCGGGAGCTCCTACAATGAGCAGTTCTTC
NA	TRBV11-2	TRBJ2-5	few	CASSLSGVLQETQYF	TGTGCCAGCAGCTTATCTGGGGTCTTACAAGAGACCCAGTACTTC
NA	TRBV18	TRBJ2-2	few	CASSERSSGELFF	TGTGCCAGCTCCGAGAGGTCATCGGGGGAGCTGTTTTTT
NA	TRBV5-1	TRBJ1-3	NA	CASSPQDSLAGNTIYF	TGCGCCAGCAGCCCCCAAGACAGCCTCGCTGGAAACACCATATATTTT
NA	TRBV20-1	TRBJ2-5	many	CSVLDQETQYF	TGCAGTGTTTTAGACCAAGAGACCCAGTACTTC
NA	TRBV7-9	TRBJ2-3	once	CASSLGSGGGGPASTDTQYF	TGTGCCAGCAGCTTAGGATCCGGTGGTGGCGGGCCGGCCTCCACAGATACGCAGTATTTT
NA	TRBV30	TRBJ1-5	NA	CAHPVRGNQPQHF	TGTGCTCATCCCGTGAGGGGGAATCAGCCCCAGCATTTT
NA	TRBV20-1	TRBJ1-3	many	CSAIRDTGNTIYF	TGCAGTGCTATCAGGGATACTGGAAACACCATATATTTT
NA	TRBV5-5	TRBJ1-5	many	CASSLLSVNQPQHF	TGTGCCAGCAGCTTGTTGTCAGTCAATCAGCCCCAGCATTTT
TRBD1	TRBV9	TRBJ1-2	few	CASSLPGQGVDGYTF	TGTGCCAGCAGCCTACCGGGACAGGGGGTGGATGGCTACACCTTC
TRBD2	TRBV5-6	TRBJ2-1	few	CASSNGLAGRGFF	TGTGCCAGCAGCAATGGACTAGCGGGGAGGGGGTTCTTC
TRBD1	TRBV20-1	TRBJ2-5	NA	CSARDTGTGDGETQYF	TGCAGTGCTAGAGATACCGGGACAGGGGACGGAGAGACCCAGTACTTC
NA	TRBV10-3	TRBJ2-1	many	CAISVAGTHEQFF	TGTGCCATCAGTGTTGCGGGAACTCATGAGCAGTTCTTC
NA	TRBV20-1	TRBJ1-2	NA	CSARRTEYTF	TGCAGTGCACGGAGGACGGAATACACCTTC
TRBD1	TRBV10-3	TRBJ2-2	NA	CAISGAGGPGELFF	TGTGCCATCAGTGGTGCAGGGGGCCCCGGGGAGCTGTTTTTT
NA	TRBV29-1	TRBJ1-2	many	CSATGFYGYTF	TGCAGCGCTACCGGGTTCTATGGCTACACCTTC
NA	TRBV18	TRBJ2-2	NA	CASSPTTVGTGELFF	TGTGCCAGCTCACCAACGACAGTGGGCACCGGGGAGCTGTTTTTT
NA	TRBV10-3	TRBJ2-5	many	CAIRDIPSETQYF	TGTGCCATCAGAGACATACCCTCTGAGACCCAGTACTTC
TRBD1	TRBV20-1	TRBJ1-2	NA	CSAWGQFGGYTF	TGCAGTGCCTGGGGACAGTTCGGTGGCTACACCTTC
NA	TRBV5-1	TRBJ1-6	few	CASSLERVSGPLHF	TGCGCCAGCAGCTTGGAGAGGGTTTCGGGCCCCCTCCACTTT
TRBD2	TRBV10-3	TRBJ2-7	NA	CAISGLAGGTYEQYF	TGTGCCATCTCGGGTCTAGCGGGAGGGACCTACGAGCAGTACTTC
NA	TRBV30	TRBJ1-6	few	CAWRDPWSSYNSPLHF	TGTGCCTGGAGGGACCCCTGGAGCTCCTATAATTCACCCCTCCACTTT
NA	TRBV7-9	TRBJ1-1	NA	CASSLGGGITEAFF	TGTGCCAGCAGCTTAGGAGGCGGGATCACTGAAGCTTTCTTT
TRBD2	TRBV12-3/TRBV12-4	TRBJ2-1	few	CASSSPRTSGNNEQFF	TGTGCCAGCAGTTCCCCCCGGACTAGCGGAAACAATGAGCAGTTCTTC
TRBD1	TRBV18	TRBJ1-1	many	CASSPRTGSDEAFF	TGTGCCAGCTCACCACGGACAGGGAGCGATGAAGCTTTCTTT
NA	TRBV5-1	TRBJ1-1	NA	CASSFLQGDEAFF	TGCGCCAGCAGCTTCCTACAGGGAGATGAAGCTTTCTTT
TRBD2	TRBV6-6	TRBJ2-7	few	CASSYVGTSGGSYEQYF	TGTGCCAGCAGTTACGTTGGGACTAGCGGGGGGTCCTACGAGCAGTACTTC
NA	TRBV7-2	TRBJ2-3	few	CASSKTESTDTQYF	TGTGCCAGCAGTAAGACAGAAAGCACAGATACGCAGTATTTT
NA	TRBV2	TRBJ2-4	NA	CASSEWGLVFQYF	TGTGCCAGCAGTGAATGGGGCCTGGTCTTTCAGTACTTC
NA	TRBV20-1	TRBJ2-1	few	CSARDRAGPNEQFF	TGCAGTGCTAGAGACCGGGCCGGCCCCAATGAGCAGTTCTTC
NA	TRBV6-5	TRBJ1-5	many	CASRSTGYSNQPQHF	TGTGCCAGCAGGTCGACAGGCTATAGCAATCAGCCCCAGCATTTT
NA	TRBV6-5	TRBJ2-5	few	CASSYSTGPGETQYF	TGTGCCAGCAGTTACTCAACGGGACCGGGTGAGACCCAGTACTTC
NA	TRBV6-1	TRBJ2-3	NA	CASSEAGYTQYF	TGTGCCAGCAGTGAAGCCGGGTATACGCAGTATTTT
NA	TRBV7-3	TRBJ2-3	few	CASSASGPGLGLTQYF	TGTGCCAGCAGCGCCTCCGGGCCGGGGCTAGGACTAACGCAGTATTTT
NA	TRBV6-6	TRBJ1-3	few	CASSYVVGNTIYF	TGTGCCAGCAGTTACGTGGTTGGAAACACCATATATTTT
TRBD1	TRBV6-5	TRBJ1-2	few	CASSLWTGGSANYGYTF	TGTGCCAGCAGTCTCTGGACAGGGGGGTCGGCTAACTATGGCTACACCTTC
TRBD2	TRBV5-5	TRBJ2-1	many	CASSFYRLAGGGEQFF	TGTGCCAGCAGCTTTTATCGGCTAGCGGGAGGGGGTGAGCAGTTCTTC
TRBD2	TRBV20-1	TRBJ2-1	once	CSARPGTSGNYEQFF	TGCAGTGCTAGGCCTGGGACTAGCGGGAACTATGAGCAGTTCTTC
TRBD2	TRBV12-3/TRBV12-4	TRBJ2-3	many	CASSPLAGRLTDTQYF	TGTGCCAGCAGTCCACTAGCGGGGAGACTCACAGATACGCAGTATTTT
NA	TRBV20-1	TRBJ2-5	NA	CSASLVIETQYF	TGCAGTGCTAGCTTGGTGATTGAGACCCAGTACTTC
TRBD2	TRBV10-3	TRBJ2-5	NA	CAISTSGAEETQYF	TGTGCCATCAGTACAAGCGGGGCAGAAGAGACCCAGTACTTC
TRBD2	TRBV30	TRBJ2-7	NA	CAWSEGLVPYEQYF	TGTGCCTGGAGTGAGGGACTAGTTCCCTACGAGCAGTACTTC
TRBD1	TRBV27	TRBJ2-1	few	CASSPLQGAGSSYNEQFF	TGTGCCAGCAGTCCTCTACAGGGGGCAGGGTCTTCCTACAATGAGCAGTTCTTC
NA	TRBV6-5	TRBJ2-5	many	CASWGSPETQYF	TGTGCCAGCTGGGGTTCCCCAGAGACCCAGTACTTC